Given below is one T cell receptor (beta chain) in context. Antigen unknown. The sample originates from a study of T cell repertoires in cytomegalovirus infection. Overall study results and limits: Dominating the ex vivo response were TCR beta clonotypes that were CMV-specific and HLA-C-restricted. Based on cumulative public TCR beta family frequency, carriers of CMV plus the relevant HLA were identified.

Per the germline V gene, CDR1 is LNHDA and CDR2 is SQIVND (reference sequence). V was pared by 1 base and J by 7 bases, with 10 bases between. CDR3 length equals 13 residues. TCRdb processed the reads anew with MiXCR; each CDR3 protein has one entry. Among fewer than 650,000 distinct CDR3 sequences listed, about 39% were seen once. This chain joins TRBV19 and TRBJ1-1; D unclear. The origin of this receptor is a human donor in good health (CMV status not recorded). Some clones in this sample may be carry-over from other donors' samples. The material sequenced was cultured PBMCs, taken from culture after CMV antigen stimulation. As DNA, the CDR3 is TGTGCCAGTAGTATAGCCCTCGGGTTTGAAGCTTTCTTT. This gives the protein CASSIALGFEAFF.